Below are 5 T cell receptor beta chains sequenced from a single sample in a study of memory CD4+ T cells and cytomegalovirus serostatus. Using immunoSEQ multiplex PCR, the repertoire was profiled, and TCRdb retains in-frame clones only, with some absent. The sample lists roughly 48,000 clones, around 80% occurring once. The sort gate was single viable CD3+CD4+CD8-CD45RO+ cells for memory CD4+ T cells. Sequencing input: memory CD4+ T cells from blood. These receptors came from an adult in good health and CMV-seropositive.

The chain carries TRBV7-2 and TRBJ2-7; 9 bases map to TRBD1. Germline V lookup: CDR1 SGHTA, CDR2 FQGNSA. CDR3 length: 14 residues. V lost 3 bases and J lost 2; bases outside the gene matches: 2. CDR3 amino acids: CASSLGTGTYEQYF. The CDR3 coding sequence is TGTGCCAGCAGCTTGGGGACAGGGACCTACGAGCAGTACTTC.

The rearrangement joins TRBV7-8 to TRBJ2-4, with a tentative D call TRBD2 (6 bases). There are 14 residues in the CDR3. Trimming left V 1 base short and J 4 bases short, with 8 bases between. Germline lookup yields CDR1 SGHVS and CDR2 FQNEAQ. The DNA for the CDR3 is TGTGCCAGCAGCTTAGTGGGGGGAAAAAACATTCAGTACTTC. Translated: CASSLVGGKNIQYF.

The V gene is TRBV4-1, the J gene TRBJ2-7; D not certain. This CDR3 has 13 residues. Germline loops: CDR1 MGHRA, CDR2 YSYEKL. V lost 0 bases and J 8 bases, leaving 11 bases between the germline ends. Here the CDR3 reads CASSQEAKTQQYF. The CDR3 DNA reads as TGCGCCAGCAGCCAAGAGGCTAAAACTCAGCAGTACTTC.

The J gene is TRBJ1-1, the V gene TRBV7-9; D is uncertain. Trimming left V 5 bases short and J 2 bases short, with 9 bases between. The CDR3 has 13 amino acids. Germline CDR1 is SEHNR and CDR2 is FQNEAQ (reference sequence). CDR3 DNA: TGTGCCAGCAGCCCTCAGACTAACACTGAAGCTTTCTTT. This gives the protein CASSPQTNTEAFF. The full variable domain, completed using reference TRBV7-9 and TRBJ1-1, is DTGVSQNPRHKITKRGQNVTFRCDPISEHNRLYWYRQTLGQGPEFLTYFQNEAQLEKSRLLSDRFSAERPKGSFSTLEIQRTEQGDSAMYLCASSPQTNTEAFFGQGTRLTVV.

V and J are TRBV19 and TRBJ1-5; 9 nucleotides match TRBD1. The V and J ends lost 5 bases and 4 bases, in that order; junction bases with no gene match: 3. CDR3 length: 14 amino acids. The germline V gene has CDR1 LNHDA and CDR2 SQIVND (reference sequence). The CDR3 spells CASSSGQGNQPQHF. CDR3 DNA sequence: TGTGCCAGTAGTTCGGGACAGGGAAATCAGCCCCAGCATTTT.